The T cell receptor beta chain under discussion was sequenced for a study of T cell clonality in common variable immunodeficiency. Control and CVID samples contributed equal amounts of genomic DNA. The table came from immunoSEQ multiplex PCR; TCRdb's copy has only in-frame clones and leaves some out. The data show approximately 42,000 clones, with none appearing a single time. Trimming cost V 1 base and J 2 bases; bases outside gene matches: 13. There are 19 residues in the CDR3. The germline V gene has CDR1 MDHEN and CDR2 SYDVKM. This clone has a count of ten or more. As yet, its antigen is unknown. Read coverage stops 3 residues before the CDR3 terminus; the germline J gene supplies the remainder. Study-level points and caveats: CVID patient heterogeneity limited repertoire-clinical complication correlations. In common variable immunodeficiency, TCR beta chains reportedly carried fewer deletions and N-nucleotide insertions. Compared with healthy controls, CVID subjects showed increased TCRbeta clonality, mostly in about a third.

The chain is built from TRBV28 and TRBJ2-7, with 11 bases lining up with TRBD1. This receptor was identified in a person aged 18 to 70 in good health. Material: peripheral blood mononuclear cells. The CDR3 sequence: CASSLSPFFTGQGAYEQYF. The CDR3 bases that were read are TGTGCCAGCAGTTTATCCCCCTTCTTTACGGGACAGGGGGCCTACGAG.